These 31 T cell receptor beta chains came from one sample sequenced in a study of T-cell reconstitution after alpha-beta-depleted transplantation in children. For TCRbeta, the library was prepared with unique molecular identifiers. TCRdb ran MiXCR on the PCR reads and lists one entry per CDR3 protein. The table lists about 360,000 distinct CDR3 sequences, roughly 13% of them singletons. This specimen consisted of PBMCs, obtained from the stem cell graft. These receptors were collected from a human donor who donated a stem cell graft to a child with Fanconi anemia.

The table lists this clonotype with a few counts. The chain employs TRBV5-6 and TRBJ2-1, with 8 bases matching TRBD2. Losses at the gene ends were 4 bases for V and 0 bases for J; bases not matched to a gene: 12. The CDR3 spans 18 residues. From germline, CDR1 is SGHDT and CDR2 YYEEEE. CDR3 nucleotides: TGTGCCAGCAGCCCCCTCGGGGGGGGGCAGAGCTCCTACAATGAGCAGTTCTTC. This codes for CASSPLGGGQSSYNEQFF.

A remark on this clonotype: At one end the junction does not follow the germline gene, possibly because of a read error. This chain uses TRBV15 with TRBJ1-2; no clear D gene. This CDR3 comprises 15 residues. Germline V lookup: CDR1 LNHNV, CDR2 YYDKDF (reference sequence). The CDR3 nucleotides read TGTGCCACCAACAGAGATTTCCACGACGGGGATGGCTACACCTTC. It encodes CATNRDFHDGDGYTF.

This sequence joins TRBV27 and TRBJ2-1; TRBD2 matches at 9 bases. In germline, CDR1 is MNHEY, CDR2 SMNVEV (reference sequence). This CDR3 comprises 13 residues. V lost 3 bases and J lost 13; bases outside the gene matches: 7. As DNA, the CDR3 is TGTGCCAGCAGTTTTGGGAAGCGGGGGGAACAGTTCTTC. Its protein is CASSFGKRGEQFF.

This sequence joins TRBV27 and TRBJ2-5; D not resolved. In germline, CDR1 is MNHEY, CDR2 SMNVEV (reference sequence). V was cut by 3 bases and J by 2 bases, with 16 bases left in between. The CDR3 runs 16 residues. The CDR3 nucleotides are TGTGCCAGCAGTTTCCCCCTCGACGGCTTTCAAGAGACCCAGTACTTC. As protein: CASSFPLDGFQETQYF.

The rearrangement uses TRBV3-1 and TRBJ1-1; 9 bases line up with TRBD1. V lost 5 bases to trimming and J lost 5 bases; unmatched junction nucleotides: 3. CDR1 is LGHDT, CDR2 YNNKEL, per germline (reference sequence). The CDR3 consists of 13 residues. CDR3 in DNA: TGTGCCAGCAGCGGGGACAGGGCTACTGAAGCTTTCTTT. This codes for CASSGDRATEAFF.

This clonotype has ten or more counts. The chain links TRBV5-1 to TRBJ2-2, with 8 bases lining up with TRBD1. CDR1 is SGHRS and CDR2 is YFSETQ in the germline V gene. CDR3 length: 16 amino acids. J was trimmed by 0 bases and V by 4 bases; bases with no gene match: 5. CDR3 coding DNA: TGCGCCAGCAGCCACGCGGGACAGGCGAACACCGGGGAGCTGTTTTTT. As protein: CASSHAGQANTGELFF.

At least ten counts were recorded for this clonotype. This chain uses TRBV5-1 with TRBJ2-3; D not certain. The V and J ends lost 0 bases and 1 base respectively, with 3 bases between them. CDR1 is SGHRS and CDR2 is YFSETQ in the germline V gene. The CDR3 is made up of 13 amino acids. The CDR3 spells CASSLDGTDTQYF. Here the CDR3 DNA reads TGCGCCAGCAGCTTGGACGGCACAGATACGCAGTATTTT.

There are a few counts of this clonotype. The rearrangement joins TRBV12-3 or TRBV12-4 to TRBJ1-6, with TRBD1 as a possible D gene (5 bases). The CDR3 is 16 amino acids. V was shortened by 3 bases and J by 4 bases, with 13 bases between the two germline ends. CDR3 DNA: TGTGCCAGCAGTTTGGGGGGGATGGGGTATAATTCACCCCTCCACTTT. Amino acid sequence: CASSLGGMGYNSPLHF.

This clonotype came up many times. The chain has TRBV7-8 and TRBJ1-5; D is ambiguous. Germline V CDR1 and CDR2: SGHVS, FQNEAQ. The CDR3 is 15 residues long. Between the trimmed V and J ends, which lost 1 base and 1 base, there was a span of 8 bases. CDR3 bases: TGTGCCAGCAGCTTAGAAGCCTCGAGCAATCAGCCCCAGCATTTT. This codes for CASSLEASSNQPQHF.

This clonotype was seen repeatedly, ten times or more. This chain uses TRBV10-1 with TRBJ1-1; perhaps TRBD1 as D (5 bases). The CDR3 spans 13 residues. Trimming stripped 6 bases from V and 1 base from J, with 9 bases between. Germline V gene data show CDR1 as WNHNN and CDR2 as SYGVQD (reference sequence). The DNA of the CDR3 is TGCGCCAGCAGCGAACAGGAGAACACTGAAGCTTTCTTT. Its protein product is CASSEQENTEAFF.

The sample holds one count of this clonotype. The DNA for the CDR3 is TGCAGTGCTAGTGACGAAATAGTATCCTACGAGCAGTACGTC. Translation gives CSASDEIVSYEQYV. The chain has TRBV20-1 and TRBJ2-7; no definite D call. This CDR3 is 14 amino acids long. Per the germline V gene, CDR1 is DFQATT and CDR2 is SNEGSKA (reference sequence). Trimming took off 3 bases at V and 1 base at J, with 13 bases between the two ends.

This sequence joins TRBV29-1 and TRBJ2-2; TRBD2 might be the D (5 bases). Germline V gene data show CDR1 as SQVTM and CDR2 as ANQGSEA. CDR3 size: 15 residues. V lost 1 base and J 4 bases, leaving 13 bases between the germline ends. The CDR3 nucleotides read TGCAGCGTTGAAGTGGGCGGGCTGGCCACCGGGGAGCTGTTTTTT. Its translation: CSVEVGGLATGELFF.

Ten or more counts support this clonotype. CDR3 in DNA: TGCGCCAGCAGCTTGAACTACAATGAGCAGTTCTTC. Translation: CASSLNYNEQFF. The chain is built from TRBV5-1 and TRBJ2-1; D remains ambiguous. This CDR3 is built from 12 residues. CDR1 and CDR2 (germline): SGHRS, YFSETQ. Deletions cut 1 base from V and 3 bases from J, with 2 bases between.

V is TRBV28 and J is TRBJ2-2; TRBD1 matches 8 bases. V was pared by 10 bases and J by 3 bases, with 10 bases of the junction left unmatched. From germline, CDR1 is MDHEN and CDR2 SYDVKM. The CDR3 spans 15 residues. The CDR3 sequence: CATIDRGMDTGELFF. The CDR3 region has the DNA TGTGCCACTATCGACAGGGGAATGGACACCGGGGAGCTGTTTTTT.

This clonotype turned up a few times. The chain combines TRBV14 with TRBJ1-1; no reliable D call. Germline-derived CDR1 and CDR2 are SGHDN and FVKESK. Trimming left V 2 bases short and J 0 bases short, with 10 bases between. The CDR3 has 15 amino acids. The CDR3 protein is CASSQLEGMNTEAFF. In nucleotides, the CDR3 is TGTGCCAGCAGCCAACTTGAGGGAATGAACACTGAAGCTTTCTTT.

Written as DNA, the CDR3 is TGCGCCAGCAGCCAAGATACGAGCTACTTAGAAGCTTTCTTT. It is translated as CASSQDTSYLEAFF. The rearrangement links TRBV4-3 to TRBJ1-1; no definite D call. Germline CDR1 is LGHNA and CDR2 is YSLEER. Trimming left V 0 bases short and J 8 bases short, with 13 bases between. The CDR3 length is 14 residues.

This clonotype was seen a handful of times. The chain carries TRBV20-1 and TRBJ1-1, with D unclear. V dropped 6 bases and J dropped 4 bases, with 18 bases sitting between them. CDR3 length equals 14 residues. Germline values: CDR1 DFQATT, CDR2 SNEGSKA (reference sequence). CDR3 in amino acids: CSAQVGPAGTEAFF. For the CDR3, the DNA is TGCAGTGCGCAAGTAGGACCGGCGGGCACTGAAGCTTTCTTT.

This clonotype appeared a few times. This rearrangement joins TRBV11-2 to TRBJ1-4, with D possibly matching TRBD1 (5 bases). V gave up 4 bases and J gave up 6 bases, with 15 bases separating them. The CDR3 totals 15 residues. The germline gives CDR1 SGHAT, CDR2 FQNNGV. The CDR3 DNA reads TGTGCCAGCAGCTCCTACACAGGCGGTGATGAAAAACTGTTTTTT. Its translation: CASSSYTGGDEKLFF.

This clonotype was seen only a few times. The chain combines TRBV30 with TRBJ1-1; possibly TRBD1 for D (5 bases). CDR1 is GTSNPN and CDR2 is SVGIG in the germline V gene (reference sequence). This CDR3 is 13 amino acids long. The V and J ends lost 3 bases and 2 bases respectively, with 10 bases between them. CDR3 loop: CAWRDWDNTEAFF. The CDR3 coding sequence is TGTGCCTGGAGAGACTGGGACAACACTGAAGCTTTCTTT. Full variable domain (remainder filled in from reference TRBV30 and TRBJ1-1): SQTIHQWPATLVQPVGSPLSLECTVEGTSNPNLYWYRQAAGRGLQLLFYSVGIGQISSEVPQNLSASRPQDRQFILSSKKLLLSDSGFYLCAWRDWDNTEAFFGQGTRLTVV.

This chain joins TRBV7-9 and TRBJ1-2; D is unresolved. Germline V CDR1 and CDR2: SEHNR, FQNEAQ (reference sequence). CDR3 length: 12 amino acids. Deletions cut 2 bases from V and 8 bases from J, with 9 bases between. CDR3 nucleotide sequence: TGTGCCAGCAGCTTACAAAGAGGGGGCTACACCTTC. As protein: CASSLQRGGYTF. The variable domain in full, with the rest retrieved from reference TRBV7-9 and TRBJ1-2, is DTGVSQNPRHKITKRGQNVTFRCDPISEHNRLYWYRQTLGQGPEFLTYFQNEAQLEKSRLLSDRFSAERPKGSFSTLEIQRTEQGDSAMYLCASSLQRGGYTFGSGTRLTVV.

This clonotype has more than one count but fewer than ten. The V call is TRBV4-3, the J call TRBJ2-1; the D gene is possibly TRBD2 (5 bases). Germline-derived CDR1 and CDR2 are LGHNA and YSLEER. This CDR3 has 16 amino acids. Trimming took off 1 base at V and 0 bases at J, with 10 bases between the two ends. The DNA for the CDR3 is TGCGCCAGCAGCCAAGTAGTCCGGGGCTCCTACAATGAGCAGTTCTTC. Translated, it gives CASSQVVRGSYNEQFF.

CDR3 DNA: TGCAGCGTTTTTCTACTAGCGGCCACCGGGGAGCTGTTTTTT. It specifies CSVFLLAATGELFF. This chain uses TRBV29-1 with TRBJ2-2; TRBD2 matches at 8 bases. The CDR3 totals 14 residues. Germline assignment: CDR1 SQVTM and CDR2 ANQGSEA. Germline trimming cut 5 bases from V and 4 bases from J; bases unmatched to any gene: 6.

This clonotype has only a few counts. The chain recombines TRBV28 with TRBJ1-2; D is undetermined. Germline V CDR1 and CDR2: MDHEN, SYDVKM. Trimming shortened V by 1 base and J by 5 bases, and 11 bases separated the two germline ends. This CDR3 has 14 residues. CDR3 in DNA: TGTGCCAGCAGTTTATTGGGGAAGGGATATGGCTACACCTTC. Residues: CASSLLGKGYGYTF.

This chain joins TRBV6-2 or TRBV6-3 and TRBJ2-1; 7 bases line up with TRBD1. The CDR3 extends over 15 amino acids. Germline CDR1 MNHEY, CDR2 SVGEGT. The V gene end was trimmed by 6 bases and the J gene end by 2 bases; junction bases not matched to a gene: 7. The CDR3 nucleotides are TGTGCCAGCAGGAGGACAGGACAGGCCTACAATGAGCAGTTCTTC. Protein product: CASRRTGQAYNEQFF.

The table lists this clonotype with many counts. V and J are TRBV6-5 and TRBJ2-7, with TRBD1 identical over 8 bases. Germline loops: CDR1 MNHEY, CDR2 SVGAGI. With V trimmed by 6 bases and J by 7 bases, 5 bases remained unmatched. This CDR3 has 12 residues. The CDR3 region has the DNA TGTGCCAGCAGCCAGGGGGCGAGGGAGCAGTACTTC. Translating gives CASSQGAREQYF.

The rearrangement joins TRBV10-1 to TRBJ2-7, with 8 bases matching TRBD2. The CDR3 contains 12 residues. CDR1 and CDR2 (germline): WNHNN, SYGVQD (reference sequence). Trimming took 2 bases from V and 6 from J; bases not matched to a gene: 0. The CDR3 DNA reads TGCGCCAGCAGTGAGACTAGCGGCGAGCAGTACTTC. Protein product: CASSETSGEQYF.

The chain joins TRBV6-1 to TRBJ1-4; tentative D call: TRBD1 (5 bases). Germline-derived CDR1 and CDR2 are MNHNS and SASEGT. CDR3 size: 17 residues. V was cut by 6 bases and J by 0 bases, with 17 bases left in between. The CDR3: CASRSDLGRATNEKLFF. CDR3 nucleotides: TGTGCCAGCAGATCCGACTTGGGCAGGGCAACTAATGAAAAACTGTTTTTT.

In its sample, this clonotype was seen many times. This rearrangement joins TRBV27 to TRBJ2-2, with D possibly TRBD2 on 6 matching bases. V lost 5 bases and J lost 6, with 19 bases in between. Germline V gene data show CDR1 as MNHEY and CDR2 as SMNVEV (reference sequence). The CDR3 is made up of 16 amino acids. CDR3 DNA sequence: TGTGCCAGCAGTAAAGGGGACTGGTCGCGTCCCGGGGAGCTGTTTTTT. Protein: CASSKGDWSRPGELFF.

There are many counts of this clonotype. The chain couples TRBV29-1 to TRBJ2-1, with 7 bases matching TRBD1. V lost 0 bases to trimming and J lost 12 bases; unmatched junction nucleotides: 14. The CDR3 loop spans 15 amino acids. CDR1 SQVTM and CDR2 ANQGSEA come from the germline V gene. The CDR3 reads CSVEDQGDRGAGQFF. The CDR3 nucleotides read TGCAGCGTTGAAGATCAGGGGGATAGAGGGGCGGGGCAGTTCTTC.

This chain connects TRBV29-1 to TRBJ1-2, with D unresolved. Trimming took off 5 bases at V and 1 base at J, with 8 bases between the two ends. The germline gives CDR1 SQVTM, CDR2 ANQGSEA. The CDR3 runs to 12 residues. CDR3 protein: CSVPEDNYGYTF. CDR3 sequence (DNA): TGCAGCGTTCCGGAGGATAACTATGGCTACACCTTC.

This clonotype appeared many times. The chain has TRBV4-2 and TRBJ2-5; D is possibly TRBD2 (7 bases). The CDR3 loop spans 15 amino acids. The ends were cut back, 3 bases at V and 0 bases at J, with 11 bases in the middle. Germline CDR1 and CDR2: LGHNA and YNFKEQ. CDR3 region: CASSQRGGYQETQYF. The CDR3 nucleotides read TGTGCCAGCAGCCAGAGGGGGGGGTACCAAGAGACCCAGTACTTC.